This T cell receptor (beta chain) was recovered during a study of molecular identifiers for immune sequencing clone quantification. The CDR3 consists of 13 residues. Germline V gene lookup returns CDR1 MNHEY and CDR2 SVGAGI. The use of previously described methods and listed TCR primers produced the bulk TCR libraries. Each CDR3 protein gets one entry after TCRdb re-called the PCR reads with MiXCR. The table includes hundreds of thousands of distinct CDR3 sequences, about 25% detected once. With regard to this clonotype: Its antigen is undetermined. This sequence may be a read error, since a much larger clone differs from it by one base.

From 20,000 to 1,000,000 sorted cells, naive CD8 libraries were generated with 10%, 30% or 50% RNA. Study-wide points: Clones above 20 RNA copies held over 97% of effector molecules, under 1% in naive cells. Barcodes shared by identical TCR molecules could lead to underestimated sizes of highly expanded clones.

The chain is built from TRBV6-5 and TRBJ2-3; D ambiguous. Sequenced material: naive CD8+ T cells from blood, with Jurkat cell RNA spiked in. The subset: FACS-sorted CD8+CD4-CCR7+CD45RA+ naive T cells. The origin of this receptor is a human donor in good health. Some libraries in this study had Jurkat cell RNA spiked in. The CDR3 spells CASSPDHTDAQYF. As DNA, the CDR3 is TGTGCCAGCAGCCCGGACCACACAGATGCGCAGTATTTT.